The 19 T cell receptor beta chains presented below share a single source sample, sequenced in a study of shared clonotypes between healthy human individuals. Sequencing used immunoSEQ multiplex PCR; TCRdb keeps in-frame clones, though not all of them. The sample gives around 1,900,000 clones, just under 95% of which show up once; around 1.8% is in the top ten. Only CD45RO-negative cells positively selected for CCR7 counted as naive CD8 cells, so terminally differentiated effector memory CD45RA+ cells were excluded. Sample: naive CD8+ T cells from PBMCs. The receptors originated from a man aged 18 to 35 in good health. Some clones in this sample may be carry-over from other donors' samples.

The chain uses TRBV25-1 and TRBJ2-1, with 10 positions matching TRBD2. This CDR3 region has 17 residues. V was pared by 0 bases and J by 5 bases, with 7 bases of the junction left unmatched. Germline loops: CDR1 MGHDK, CDR2 SYGVNS. CDR3 nucleotide sequence: TGTGCCAGCAGTGAATATCCCCCTAGCGGGAGAAACAATGAGCAGTTCTTC. Translation: CASSEYPPSGRNNEQFF.

The chain is built from TRBV27 and TRBJ1-1; D unclear. The germline V and J ends were trimmed by 0 bases and 5 bases, with 16 bases remaining between them. The CDR3 consists of 16 residues. Germline V gives CDR1 MNHEY, CDR2 SMNVEV (reference sequence). CDR3 nucleotide sequence: TGTGCCAGCAGTTTATCCGGAGGGAGTGGAAATACTGAAGCTTTCTTT. Protein: CASSLSGGSGNTEAFF.

The chain carries TRBV7-9 and TRBJ1-1; D call uncertain. The V gene lost 8 bases and the J gene lost 3 bases, with 19 bases spanning the gap. The CDR3 length is 15 residues. Per germline, CDR1 SEHNR and CDR2 FQNEAQ (reference sequence). CDR3 nucleotides: TGTGCCAGCTCGACTCACGGTGGGATGGACACTGAAGCTTTCTTT. Translated: CASSTHGGMDTEAFF.

The rearrangement links TRBV29-1 to TRBJ2-3; 8 bases are a match to TRBD1. This CDR3 comprises 17 residues. The germline V gene encodes CDR1 SQVTM and CDR2 ANQGSEA. The J segment lost 0 bases and the V segment lost 4 bases, leaving 12 bases of the junction unmatched. CDR3 nucleotide sequence: TGCAGCGTTGTGGAGGACAGGGTTGTTCCTAGCACAGATACGCAGTATTTT. Its protein product is CSVVEDRVVPSTDTQYF.

CDR3 sequence reads: CASSSKWTGSYEQYF. In DNA form, the CDR3 reads TGTGCCAGCAGCTCCAAGTGGACAGGCTCGTACGAGCAGTACTTC. The chain is built from TRBV7-9 and TRBJ2-7, with 7 bases that match TRBD1. There are 15 residues in the CDR3. J was trimmed by 4 bases and V by 4 bases; bases with no gene match: 10. CDR1 is SEHNR, CDR2 FQNEAQ, per germline (reference sequence).

The chain employs TRBV7-9 and TRBJ2-5, with D possibly TRBD1 on 6 matching bases. The CDR3 is 15 residues long. Germline V gene data show CDR1 as SEHNR and CDR2 as FQNEAQ (reference sequence). The V end lost 1 base, the J end lost 2 bases, and 11 bases lay between the germline ends. CDR3 coding DNA: TGTGCCAGCAGCTTAGGGATGACAGGTCAAGAGACCCAGTACTTC. This sequence encodes CASSLGMTGQETQYF.

The chain employs TRBV6-5 and TRBJ1-2; possibly TRBD1 for D (6 bases). The CDR3 has 12 amino acids. CDR1 is MNHEY, CDR2 SVGAGI, per germline. V shed 10 bases and J shed 5 bases, with 14 bases lying between them. As DNA, the CDR3 is TGTGCCACCGGCGACAGGCCGTATGGCTACACCTTC. Residues: CATGDRPYGYTF.

The V and J genes are TRBV13 and TRBJ2-1; D unclear. Germline loops: CDR1 PRHDT, CDR2 FYEKMQ (reference sequence). The CDR3 is 16 amino acids. Trimming pared 1 base from V and 2 bases from J, leaving 12 bases between. For the CDR3, the DNA is TGTGCCAGCAGCTTAGCAGCGAGGACCCCCTACAATGAGCAGTTCTTC. This gives the protein CASSLAARTPYNEQFF.

The J gene is TRBJ2-3, the V gene TRBV27, with 7 bases fitting TRBD2. The CDR3 covers 15 residues. CDR1 and CDR2 (germline): MNHEY, SMNVEV (reference sequence). The trim removed 6 bases at V and 3 bases at J, leaving 9 bases unmatched. CDR3 DNA: TGTGCCAGCAGCCCCTTGGGCGGGAGAACAGATACGCAGTATTTT. The encoded protein is CASSPLGGRTDTQYF.

This CDR3 is CASSLGTDYYTGELFF. The DNA for the CDR3 is TGTGCCAGCAGCCTGGGGACGGACTATTACACCGGGGAGCTGTTTTTT. The chain joins TRBV11-2 to TRBJ2-2, with a weak D call TRBD2 (6 bases). Trimming shortened V by 5 bases and J by 3 bases, and 16 bases separated the two germline ends. Per germline, CDR1 SGHAT and CDR2 FQNNGV. The CDR3 covers 16 residues.

V is TRBV9 and J is TRBJ2-7, with 10 bases fitting TRBD1. Germline assignment: CDR1 SGDLS and CDR2 YYNGEE. Trimming cost V 4 bases and J 5 bases; bases outside gene matches: 6. CDR3 length equals 14 residues. CDR3 region: CASSRQGAVDEQYF. The CDR3 nucleotides are TGTGCCAGCAGCAGACAGGGGGCCGTCGACGAGCAGTACTTC.

The gene calls are TRBV10-3 and TRBJ1-2, with 7 bases matching TRBD1. Trimming took 0 bases from V and 6 from J; bases not matched to a gene: 7. The CDR3 contains 15 residues. Germline CDR1 is ENHRY and CDR2 is SYGVKD. The DNA of the CDR3 is TGTGCCATCAGTGAGTCCGGGCAGGGGGGGAATGGCTACACCTTC. It encodes CAISESGQGGNGYTF.

The count of this clone is one. The genes are TRBV25-1 and TRBJ2-3; TRBD2 might be the D (5 bases). V was trimmed by 10 bases and J by 4 bases, leaving 12 bases between them. The V gene's germline CDR1 is MGHDK and CDR2 SYGVNS. This CDR3 comprises 12 residues. Here the CDR3 DNA reads TGTGCCACCGCGGCCGGGGCAGATACGCAGTATTTT. It translates to CATAAGADTQYF.

V and J are TRBV4-2 and TRBJ2-1; TRBD2 matches at 8 bases. The J segment lost 3 bases and the V segment lost 8 bases, leaving 9 bases of the junction unmatched. Germline CDR1 is LGHNA and CDR2 is YNFKEQ. This CDR3 spans 15 amino acids. CDR3 bases: TGTGCCAGCCGCCCACTAGCGGAGGGCTACAATGAGCAGTTCTTC. Translation: CASRPLAEGYNEQFF.

The chain couples TRBV7-2 to TRBJ1-2; weak D call: TRBD1 (5 bases). Germline assignment: CDR1 SGHTA and CDR2 FQGNSA. The CDR3 has 12 amino acids. Deletions cut 5 bases from V and 9 bases from J, with 13 bases between. DNA for the CDR3: TGTGCCAGCAGCCCCCGGGACGGACGCTACACCTTC. Amino acids: CASSPRDGRYTF.

This rearrangement joins TRBV28 to TRBJ1-5, with D perhaps TRBD1 (5 bases). The V end lost 3 bases, the J end lost 0 bases, and 9 bases lay between the germline ends. CDR1 and CDR2 (germline): MDHEN, SYDVKM. This CDR3 comprises 15 residues. CDR3 coding DNA: TGTGCCAGCAGTTTTGCGGGGCTTAGCAATCAGCCCCAGCATTTT. This encodes CASSFAGLSNQPQHF.

The chain couples TRBV11-2 to TRBJ2-1; 7 bases are a match to TRBD2. With 5 bases clipped from V and 3 bases from J, the junction kept 10 bases outside the gene matches. CDR3 size: 16 residues. Germline values: CDR1 SGHAT, CDR2 FQNNGV. The CDR3 here is CASSQSPTSSYNEQFF. The CDR3 DNA sequence: TGTGCCAGCAGCCAGAGCCCGACTAGCAGCTACAATGAGCAGTTCTTC.

Regarding this clone: Other DNA sequences within the sample encode an identical CDR3. The rearrangement links TRBV27 to TRBJ2-7; the match to TRBD1 covers 9 bases. The V and J ends lost 5 bases and 1 base, in that order; junction bases with no gene match: 6. CDR1 and CDR2 from the germline V gene are MNHEY and SMNVEV (reference sequence). This CDR3 region has 15 residues. CDR3 DNA sequence: TGTGCCAGCAGTACAACCGGGACAGGGTCCTACGAGCAGTACTTC. Translation gives CASSTTGTGSYEQYF.

The CDR3 bases are TGTGCCAGCAGTTCGCTGCGGAGGGCTGAAGCTTTCTTT. This codes for CASSSLRRAEAFF. The gene calls are TRBV28 and TRBJ1-1; the D is unclear. Trimming took 4 bases from V and 6 from J, leaving 12 bases between them. Germline V gives CDR1 MDHEN, CDR2 SYDVKM. This CDR3 has 13 residues.